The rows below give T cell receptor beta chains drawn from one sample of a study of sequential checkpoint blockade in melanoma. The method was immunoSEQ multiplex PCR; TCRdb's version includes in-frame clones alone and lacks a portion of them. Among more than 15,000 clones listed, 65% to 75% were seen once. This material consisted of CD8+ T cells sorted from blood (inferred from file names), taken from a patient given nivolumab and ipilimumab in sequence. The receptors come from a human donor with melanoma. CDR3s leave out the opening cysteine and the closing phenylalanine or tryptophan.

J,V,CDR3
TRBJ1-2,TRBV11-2,ASSLEKAGYGYT
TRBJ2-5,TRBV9,ASSVGASGEETQY
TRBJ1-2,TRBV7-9,ASSPGTGGNGYT
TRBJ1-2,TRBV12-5,ASGLSHGYT
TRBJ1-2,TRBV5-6,ASSSRDRVGYGYT
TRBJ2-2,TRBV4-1,ASSQEWAGGPGTGELF
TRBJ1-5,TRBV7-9,ASSGQGVFQPQH
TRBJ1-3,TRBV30,AWSWSSGNTIY
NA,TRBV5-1,ASSLRQEVDEQY
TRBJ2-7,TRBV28,ASSFLAGGAYEQY
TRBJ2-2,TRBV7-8,ASSLTQSGGRGGELF
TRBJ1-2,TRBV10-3,AISGFLTGEGNYGYT
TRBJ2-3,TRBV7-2,ASSSGQGSDTQY
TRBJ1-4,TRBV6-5,ASSYGQGNEKLF
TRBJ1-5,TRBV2,ASRYSGQPQH
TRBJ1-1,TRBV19,AGSTRGLLAEAF
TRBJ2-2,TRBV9,ASSVASGGPNTGELF
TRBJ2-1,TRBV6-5,ASSYGLEGNEQF
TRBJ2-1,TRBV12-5,ASGPPRTGGLDEQF
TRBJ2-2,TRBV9,ASSDGESSYGELF
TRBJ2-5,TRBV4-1,ASSQDRASGVKETQY
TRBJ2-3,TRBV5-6,ASSFTSSTDTQY
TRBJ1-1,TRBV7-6,ASSLQGLGTEAF
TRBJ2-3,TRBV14,ASSYRLAGGSDTQY
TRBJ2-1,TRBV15,TTSRDSPHNEQF
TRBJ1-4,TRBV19,ASSIAGIELF
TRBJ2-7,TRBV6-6,ASSYFQGSYEQY
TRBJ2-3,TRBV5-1,ASSEAGTGQRDTQY
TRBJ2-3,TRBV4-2,ASSLGLAGGPDTQY
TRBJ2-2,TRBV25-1,ASRGPLGQDTGELF
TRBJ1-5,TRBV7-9,ASSIGQGGQPQH
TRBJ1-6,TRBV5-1,ASSLVGRVNSPLH
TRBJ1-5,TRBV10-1,ASSEAGIGNQPQH
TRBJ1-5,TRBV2,ASSGRGLGNQPQH
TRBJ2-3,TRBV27,ASSLFSGGAADTQY
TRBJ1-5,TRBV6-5,ASSLGQGGNQPQH
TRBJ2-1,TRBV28,ASSQDWKYNEQF
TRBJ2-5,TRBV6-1,AILRRDQETQY
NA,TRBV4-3,ASSQGGGPYEQY
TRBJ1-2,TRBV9,ASSGGHPSTEAYGYT
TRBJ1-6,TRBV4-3,ASSQEGQLFYNSPLH
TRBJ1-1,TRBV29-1,SVAGGSTLNTEAF
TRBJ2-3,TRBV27,ASSSLAGPDTQY
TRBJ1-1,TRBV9,ASSVTGTLNTEAF
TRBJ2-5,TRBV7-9,ASSSTSGIETQY
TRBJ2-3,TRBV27,ASSSKGTSGRTDTQY
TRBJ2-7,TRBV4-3,ASSQTSGTPYEQY
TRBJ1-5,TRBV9,ASSEQGNSNQPQH
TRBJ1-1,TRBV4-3,ASSQGGYSANTEAF
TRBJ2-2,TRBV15,ATSTRASGTGELF
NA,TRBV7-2,ASSLGTVYEQY
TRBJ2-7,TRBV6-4,ASSKEGQGYEQY
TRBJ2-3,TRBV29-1,SVEVGADTQY
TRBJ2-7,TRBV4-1,ASSYRWTSGDEQY